A selection of T cell receptor beta chains follows, all from one sample in a study of T cell changes during pregnancy in multiple sclerosis. Assay used: immunoSEQ multiplex PCR; TCRdb lists only in-frame clones, some missing. The sample has about 87,000 clones; 93% are singletons. The sequencing used peripheral blood, collected in the third trimester of pregnancy. These TCRs come from a female donor in good health, enrolled as a control in a pregnancy study. Both conserved end residues are trimmed from each CDR3. A D gene is named only where the DNA matches it firmly.

>15|TRBJ2-7|TRBV28|-
ASSLPRGLFLTYEQY
>10|TRBJ2-5|TRBV29-1|-
SVDIQSETQY
>13|TRBJ1-2|TRBV30|-
AWGGAEGAGNGYT
>11|TRBJ2-1|TRBV29-1|TRBD2
SAGLVQDNEQF
>13|TRBJ2-7|TRBV27|-
ASAPYSVSSYEQY
>13|TRBJ1-3|TRBV27|-
ASSSGKGRGNTIY
>14|TRBJ1-3|TRBV13|-
ASSLGQVISGNTIY
>12|TRBJ2-7|TRBV27|-
ASSPGLFDYEQY
>13|TRBJ2-3|TRBV7-2|-
ASRPQQGLRDTQY
>14|TRBJ1-5|TRBV19|TRBD1
ASSIAGQGGNQPQH
>12|TRBJ1-1|TRBV5-1|-
ASSPLGAQTEAF
>12|TRBJ1-3|TRBV6-1|TRBD1
ASSVGGAGNTIY
>11|TRBJ2-7|TRBV4-2|-
ASSSGPSYEQY
>13|TRBJ1-1|TRBV5-1|TRBD1
ASSLVRGLETEAF
>14|TRBJ2-5|TRBV12-2|-
ASRLATLGGQETQY
>12|TRBJ2-5|TRBV18|TRBD2
ASSPPGTTKTQY
>12|TRBJ2-7|TRBV5-6|TRBD2
ASSLGGRGDEQY
>12|TRBJ2-1|TRBV6-1|TRBD1
ASEGARIYNEQF
>13|TRBJ2-7|TRBV2|TRBD2
ASRATSGGTYEQY
>14|TRBJ1-3|TRBV7-9|TRBD1
ASSHNRGVSEDTIY
>10|TRBJ2-3|TRBV6-5|-
ASGLTGNTQY
>13|TRBJ2-3|TRBV10-3|TRBD2
SSSGSPGSTDTQY
>12|TRBJ2-2|TRBV5-1|TRBD2
ASSESSGTGELF
>14|TRBJ2-1|TRBV5-1|TRBD2
ASKGTSVSSYNEQF
>13|TRBJ1-5|TRBV28|TRBD1
ASSAIQGAGQPQH
>12|TRBJ2-2|TRBV7-2|-
ASSFSTNTGELF
>15|TRBJ2-5|TRBV7-2|TRBD1
ASSLVGTGFFLETQY
>14|TRBJ2-7|TRBV7-2|TRBD2
ASSLFAGGRGYEQY
>13|TRBJ1-3|TRBV18|-
ASSDDHGTGNTIY
>14|TRBJ2-3|TRBV28|-
ASSFLTSFSTDTQY
>13|TRBJ2-4|TRBV28|-
ASSSQGIAKNIQY
>13|TRBJ2-5|TRBV28|TRBD2
ASSLGTSGKETQY
>9|TRBJ1-2|TRBV20-1|-
SARVTGGYT
>12|TRBJ1-1|TRBV27|TRBD1
ASSNTGARTEAF
>17|TRBJ2-1|TRBV5-1|TRBD2
ASSLGGGSGIGSGNEQF
>13|TRBJ1-3|TRBV27|TRBD1
ASRPTGTGGNTIY
>12|TRBJ2-5|TRBV5-5|TRBD2
ASLSLADQETQY
>11|TRBJ2-3|TRBV6-1|-
ASRAPSTDTQY
>11|TRBJ2-7|TRBV2|-
ASSPRGGWEQY
>14|TRBJ2-5|TRBV28|TRBD2
ASSVAGGPSKETQY
>13|TRBJ1-5|TRBV5-1|TRBD1
ASKEGQYSNQPQH
>11|TRBJ2-7|TRBV5-1|TRBD1
ASSFGTAYEQY
>14|TRBJ1-2|TRBV28|TRBD1
ASSPFGQGPSYGYT
>11|TRBJ2-7|TRBV27|-
ASSFRWGSEQY